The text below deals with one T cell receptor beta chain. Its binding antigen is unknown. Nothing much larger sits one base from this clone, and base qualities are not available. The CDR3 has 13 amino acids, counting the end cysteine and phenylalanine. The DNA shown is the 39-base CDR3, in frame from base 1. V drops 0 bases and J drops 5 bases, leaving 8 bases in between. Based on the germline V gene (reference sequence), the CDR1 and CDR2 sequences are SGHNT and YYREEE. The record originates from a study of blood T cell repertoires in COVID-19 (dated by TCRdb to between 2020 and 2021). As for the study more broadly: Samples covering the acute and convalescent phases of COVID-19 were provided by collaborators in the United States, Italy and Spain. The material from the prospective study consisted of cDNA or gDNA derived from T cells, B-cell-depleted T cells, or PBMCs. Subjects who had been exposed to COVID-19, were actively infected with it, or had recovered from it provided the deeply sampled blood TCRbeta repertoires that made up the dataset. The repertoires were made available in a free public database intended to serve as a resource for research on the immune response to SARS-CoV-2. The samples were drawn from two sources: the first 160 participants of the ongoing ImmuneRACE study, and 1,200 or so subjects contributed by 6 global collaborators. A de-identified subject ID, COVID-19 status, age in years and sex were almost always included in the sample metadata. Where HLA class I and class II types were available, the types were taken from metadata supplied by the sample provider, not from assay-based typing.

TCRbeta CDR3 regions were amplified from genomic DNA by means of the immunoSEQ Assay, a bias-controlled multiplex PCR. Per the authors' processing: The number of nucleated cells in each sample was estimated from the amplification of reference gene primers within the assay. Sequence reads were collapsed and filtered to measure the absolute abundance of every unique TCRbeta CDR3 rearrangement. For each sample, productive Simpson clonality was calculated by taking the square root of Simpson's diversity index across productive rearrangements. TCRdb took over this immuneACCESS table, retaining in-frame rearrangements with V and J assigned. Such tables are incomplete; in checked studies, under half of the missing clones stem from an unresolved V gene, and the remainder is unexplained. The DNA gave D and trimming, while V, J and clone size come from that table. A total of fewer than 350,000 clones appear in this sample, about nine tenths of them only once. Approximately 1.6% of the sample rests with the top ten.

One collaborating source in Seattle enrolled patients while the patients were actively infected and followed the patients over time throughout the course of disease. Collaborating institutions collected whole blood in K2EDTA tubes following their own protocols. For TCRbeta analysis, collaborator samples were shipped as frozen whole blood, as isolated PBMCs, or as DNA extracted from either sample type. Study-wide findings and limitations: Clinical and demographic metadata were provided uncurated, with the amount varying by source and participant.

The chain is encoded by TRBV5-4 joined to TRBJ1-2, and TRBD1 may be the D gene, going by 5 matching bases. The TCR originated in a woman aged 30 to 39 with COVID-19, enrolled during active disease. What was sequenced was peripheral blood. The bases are TGTGCCAGCAGCTTGGGACAGACATATGGCTACACCTTC. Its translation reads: CASSLGQTYGYTF.